The entry below describes one T cell receptor beta chain. There are a few counts of this clone. Its antigen is unknown. No base quality values were provided; no much bigger clone lies one nucleotide off. The CDR3 sequence holds 15 residues, the cysteine and phenylalanine included. The DNA shown is the 45-base CDR3, in frame from base 1. From the germline V gene (reference sequence), CDR1 is SGHAT and CDR2 is FQDESV. The junction shows trimming of 7 bases on V and 0 bases on J, plus 16 bases between the germline ends. The record originates from a study of PD-1 blockade in mismatch repair-deficient tumors (dated by TCRdb to about 2017). Regarding the research as a whole: Between late 2013 and 2016, the trial enrolled roughly 80 consecutive patients with around 11 types of mismatch repair-deficient cancer, all of whom had received prior treatment and were progressing. Tumor-associated T cell clones were tracked in the peripheral blood of patients responding to PD-1 blockade by deep sequencing of TCR CDR3 regions.

General study outcomes and caveats: Rapid expansion after pembrolizumab followed by contraction, generally before radiologic responses, was shown by tumor-resident clones, which were often undetectable in blood before treatment.

Library creation used the immunoSEQ multiplex PCR assay. Sourced from immuneACCESS, this table was stored by TCRdb with only in-frame sequences that have V and J called. A share of the clones is absent; for the studies checked, an unresolved V gene accounts for under half, and the remainder has no known explanation. Recorded for this sample are more than 95,000 clones; around 87% of them occurred a single time. 13% of the sample comes from the top ten. Mismatch repair deficiency in every enrolled patient was established by polymerase chain reaction or immunohistochemistry. TCR sequencing was performed for a few patients who responded to pembrolizumab therapy. Pembrolizumab PD-1 blockade was prospectively tested in advanced mismatch repair-deficient cancers, regardless of tissue of origin, in the phase II trial. Peripheral blood T cell samples were serially collected before and at multiple times after PD-1 blockade was started. Blood sampling times were expressed in weeks after the first pembrolizumab dose.

The clonotype originates from an adult with mismatch repair-deficient cancer. The sequence links TRBV11-1 to TRBJ2-7, and TRBD1 may be the D gene, going by 5 matching bases. The sequencing used peripheral blood, collected 44 weeks after starting pembrolizumab. The DNA is TGTGCCAGCAAGCTGACAGATTCAAACTCCTACGAGCAGTACTTC. Translated, this gives CASKLTDSNSYEQYF. The variable domain in full, with residues beyond the CDR3 obtained from the reference TRBV11-1 and TRBJ2-7 genes, is EAEVAQSPRYKITEKSQAVAFWCDPISGHATLYWYRQILGQGPELLVQFQDESVVDDSQLPKDRFSAERLKGVDSTLKIQPAELGDSAMYLCASKLTDSNSYEQYFGPGTRLTVT.